This TCR beta chain came from a study of early T cells in non-severe SARS-CoV-2 infection (dated by TCRdb to the early 2020s). About the investigation overall: Because TCR sequencing relied on bulk RNA taken from unsorted whole blood, pairing of alpha and beta chains was not possible.

The CDR3 measures 11 amino acids from cysteine to phenylalanine. The entry retains the CDR3 DNA only, 33 bases that are in frame from base 1. The junction shows trimming of 4 bases on V and 3 bases on J, plus 3 bases between the germline ends. Via the germline V gene (reference sequence), CDR1 is SEHNR and CDR2 FQNEAQ. This was a case-control study nested in a cohort of healthcare workers in London, UK, who had nasopharyngeal swab PCR tests and blood samples taken every week. Healthcare workers were recruited between 23 and 31 March 2020, during the week of the UK lockdown, and were followed weekly for up to 16 weeks. On the study overall, not on this receptor specifically: VDJdb matching was skewed toward anti-spike CD8 responses, so virus-specific expansions were likely underestimated and private and CD4 specificities were missed.

The method behind the library was 5' RACE. Sequenced on a NextSeq 500. The TCR library protocol attached unique molecular identifiers to individual cDNA molecules to correct for sequencing error and PCR bias. TCR alpha and beta chains were both sequenced, and the abundances of alpha and beta sequences in each sample were closely correlated with each other. For the original study's pipeline: Decombinator V4 was used to annotate TCR sequences for V gene, J gene and CDR3. Expanded TCRs were defined as changing significantly between any two time points under a Poisson model with p below 0.0001. TCR abundances were normalised to the total number of TCRs sequenced per sample and expressed as counts per million. TRAV1-2 paired with TRAJ12, TRAJ20 or TRAJ33 defined MAIT TCRs, while TRAV10 paired with TRAJ18 defined iNKT TCRs. VDJdb, accessed 1 November 2021, was searched for CMV, EBV and SARS-CoV-2 annotated TCRs, with TCRs annotated for multiple antigens excluded. TCRdb ran its own pipeline on the public reads, namely fastp trimming at Q25 and MiXCR clone calling, and kept in-frame beta chains. CDR3 protein duplicates are merged, each entry listing the most common genes and DNA. Clone size and V and J calls follow TCRdb, not the original study. The sample profile shows 60,000 to 75,000 distinct CDR3 sequences; 9% to 10% of them were found once. The ten largest clones represent about a sixth of the sample.

Comment on this clonotype: The specificity of this receptor is unknown. This may be a read error: a much more frequent sequence differs by one nucleotide.

This sequence uses TRBV7-9 and TRBJ2-5; the D gene assignment is ambiguous. This TCR was recovered from an adult who was a healthcare worker with PCR-confirmed SARS-CoV-2 infection or an uninfected control (not recorded which). The specimen was whole blood, collected at baseline. The CDR3 is CASSSEETQYF. In nucleotides, the sequence is TGTGCCAGCAGCTCCGAAGAGACCCAGTACTTC.